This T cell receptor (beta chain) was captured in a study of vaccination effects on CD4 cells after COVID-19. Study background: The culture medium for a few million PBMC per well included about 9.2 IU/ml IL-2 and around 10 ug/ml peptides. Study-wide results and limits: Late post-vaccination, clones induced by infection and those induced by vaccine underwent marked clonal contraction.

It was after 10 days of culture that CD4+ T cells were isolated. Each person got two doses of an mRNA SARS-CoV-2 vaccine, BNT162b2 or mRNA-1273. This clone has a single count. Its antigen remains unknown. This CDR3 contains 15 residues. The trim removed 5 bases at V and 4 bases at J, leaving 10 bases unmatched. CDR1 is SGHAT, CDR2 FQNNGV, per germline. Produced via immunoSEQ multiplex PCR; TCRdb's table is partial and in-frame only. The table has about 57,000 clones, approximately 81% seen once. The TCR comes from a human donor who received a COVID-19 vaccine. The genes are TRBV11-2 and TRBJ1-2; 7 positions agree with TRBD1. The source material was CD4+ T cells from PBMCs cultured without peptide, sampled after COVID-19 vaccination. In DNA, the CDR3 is TGTGCCAGCAGCGCCGAGGGGGCATTGGGCTATGGCTACACCTTC. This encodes CASSAEGALGYGYTF.